This TCR beta chain was obtained from a study of blood T cell repertoires in COVID-19. Looking at the study overall: PBMCs, B-cell-depleted T cells, or T cells provided the cDNA or gDNA that made up the material.

The repertoire was sequenced with immunoSEQ multiplex PCR; TCRdb's copy has only in-frame clones and lacks some. This sample has about 200,000 clones; about nine tenths occur once, and the top ten carry approximately 5.9%. Germline CDR1 reads GTSNPN; CDR2 reads SVGIG (reference sequence). This CDR3 comprises 18 residues. V lost 0 bases and J lost 1; bases outside the gene matches: 9. V gene TRBV30 combines with J gene TRBJ1-6; 7 bases align to TRBD1. The sequenced sample was peripheral blood. The sequence was collected from a man older than 75 with acute or convalescent COVID-19. CDR3 sequence reads: CAWSVLGTELSYNSPLHF. CDR3 nucleotide sequence: TGTGCCTGGAGTGTACTCGGGACAGAACTTTCCTATAATTCACCCCTCCACTTT.